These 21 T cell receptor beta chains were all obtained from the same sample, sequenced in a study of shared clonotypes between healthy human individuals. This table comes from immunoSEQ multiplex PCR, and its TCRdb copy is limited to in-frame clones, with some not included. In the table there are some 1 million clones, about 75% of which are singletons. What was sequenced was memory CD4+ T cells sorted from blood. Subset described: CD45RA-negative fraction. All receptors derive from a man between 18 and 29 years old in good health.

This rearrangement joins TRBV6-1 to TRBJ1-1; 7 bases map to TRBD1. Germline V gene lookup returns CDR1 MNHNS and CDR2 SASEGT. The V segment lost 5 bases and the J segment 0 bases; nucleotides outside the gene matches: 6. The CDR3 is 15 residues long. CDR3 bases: TGTGCCAGCAGTCCCAGGGGACAGCTGAACACTGAAGCTTTCTTT. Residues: CASSPRGQLNTEAFF.

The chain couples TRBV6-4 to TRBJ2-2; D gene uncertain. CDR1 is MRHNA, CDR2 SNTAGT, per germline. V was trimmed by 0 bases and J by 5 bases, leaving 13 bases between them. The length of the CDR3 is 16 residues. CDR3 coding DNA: TGTGCCAGCAGTGACTCCCCCCTGGCAGAAACCGGGGAGCTGTTTTTT. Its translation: CASSDSPLAETGELFF.

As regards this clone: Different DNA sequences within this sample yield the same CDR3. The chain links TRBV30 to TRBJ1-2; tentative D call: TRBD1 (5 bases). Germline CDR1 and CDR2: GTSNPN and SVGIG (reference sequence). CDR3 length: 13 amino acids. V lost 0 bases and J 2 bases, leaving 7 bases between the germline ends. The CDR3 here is CAWSVAGNYGYTF. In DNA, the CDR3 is TGTGCCTGGAGTGTGGCAGGGAACTATGGCTACACCTTC.

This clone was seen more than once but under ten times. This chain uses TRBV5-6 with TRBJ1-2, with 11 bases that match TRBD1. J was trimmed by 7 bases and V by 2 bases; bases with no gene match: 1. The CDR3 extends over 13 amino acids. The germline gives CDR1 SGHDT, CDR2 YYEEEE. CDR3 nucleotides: TGTGCCAGCAGCTTCGGACAGGGGGCTGGCTACACCTTC. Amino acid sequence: CASSFGQGAGYTF.

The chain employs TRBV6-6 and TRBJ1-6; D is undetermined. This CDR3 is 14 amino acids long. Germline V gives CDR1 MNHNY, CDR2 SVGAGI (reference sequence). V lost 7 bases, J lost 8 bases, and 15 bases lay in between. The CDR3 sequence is CASTQTGWDSPLHF. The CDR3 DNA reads TGTGCCAGCACCCAAACGGGGTGGGATTCACCCCTCCACTTT.

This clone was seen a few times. This CDR3 is CASSFSGPVPQHF. CDR3 nucleotides: TGTGCCAGCAGCTTTTCGGGCCCGGTGCCCCAGCATTTT. V and J are TRBV7-9 and TRBJ1-5; D not resolved. Looked up from germline, CDR1 is SEHNR and CDR2 is FQNEAQ (reference sequence). The CDR3 is 13 amino acids. The V end was cut by 3 bases, the J end by 9 bases, with 12 bases between.

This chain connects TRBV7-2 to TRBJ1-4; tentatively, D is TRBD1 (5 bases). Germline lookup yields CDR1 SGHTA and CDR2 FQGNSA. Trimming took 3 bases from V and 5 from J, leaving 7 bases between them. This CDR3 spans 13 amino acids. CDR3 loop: CASSLGGNEKLFF. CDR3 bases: TGTGCCAGCAGCTTGGGGGGAAATGAAAAACTGTTTTTT.

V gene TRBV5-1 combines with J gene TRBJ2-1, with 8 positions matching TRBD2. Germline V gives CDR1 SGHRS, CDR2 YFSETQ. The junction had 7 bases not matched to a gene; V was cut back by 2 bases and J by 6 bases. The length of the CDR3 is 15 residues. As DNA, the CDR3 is TGCGCCAGCAGCTTACCCACTAGCGGACGCAATGAGCAGTTCTTC. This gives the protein CASSLPTSGRNEQFF.

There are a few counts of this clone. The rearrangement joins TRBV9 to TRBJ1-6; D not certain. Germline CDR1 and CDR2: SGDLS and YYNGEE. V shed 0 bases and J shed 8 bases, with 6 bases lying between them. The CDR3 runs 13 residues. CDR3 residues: CASSVEVYSPLHF. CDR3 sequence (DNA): TGTGCCAGCAGCGTAGAGGTCTATTCACCCCTCCACTTT. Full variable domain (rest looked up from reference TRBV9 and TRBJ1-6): DSGVTQTPKHLITATGQRVTLRCSPRSGDLSVYWYQQSLDQGLQFLIQYYNGEERAKGNILERFSAQQFPDLHSELNLSSLELGDSALYFCASSVEVYSPLHFGNGTRLTVT.

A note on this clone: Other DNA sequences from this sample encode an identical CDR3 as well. The CDR3 nucleotides read TGTGCCAGTAGGGGCCTTGACACCGGGGAGCTGTTTTTT. Protein: CASRGLDTGELFF. The chain uses TRBV19 and TRBJ2-2; D is ambiguous. The V end lost 6 bases, the J end lost 3 bases, and 8 bases lay between the germline ends. The CDR3 sequence is 13 residues long. Germline loops: CDR1 LNHDA, CDR2 SQIVND (reference sequence).

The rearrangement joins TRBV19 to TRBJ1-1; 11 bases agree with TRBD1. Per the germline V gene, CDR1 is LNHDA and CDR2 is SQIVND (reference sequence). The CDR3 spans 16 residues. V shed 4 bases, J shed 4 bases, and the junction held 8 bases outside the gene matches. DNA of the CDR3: TGTGCCAGTAGTACTGGGACAGGGGGTATGGGCACTGAAGCTTTCTTT. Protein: CASSTGTGGMGTEAFF.

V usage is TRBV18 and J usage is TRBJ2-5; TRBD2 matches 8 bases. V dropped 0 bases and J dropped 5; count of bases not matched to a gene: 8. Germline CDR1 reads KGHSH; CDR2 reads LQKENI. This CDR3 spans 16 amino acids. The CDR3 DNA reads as TGTGCCAGCTCACCACCTGGACTAGCAGCCCAGGAGACCCAGTACTTC. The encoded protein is CASSPPGLAAQETQYF.

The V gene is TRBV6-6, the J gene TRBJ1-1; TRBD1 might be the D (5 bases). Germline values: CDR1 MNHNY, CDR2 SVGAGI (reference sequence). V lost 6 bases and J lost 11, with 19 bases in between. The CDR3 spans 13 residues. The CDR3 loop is CASSSRQGPGAFF. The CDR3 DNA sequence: TGTGCCAGCAGCTCTCGTCAGGGCCCGGGGGCTTTCTTT.

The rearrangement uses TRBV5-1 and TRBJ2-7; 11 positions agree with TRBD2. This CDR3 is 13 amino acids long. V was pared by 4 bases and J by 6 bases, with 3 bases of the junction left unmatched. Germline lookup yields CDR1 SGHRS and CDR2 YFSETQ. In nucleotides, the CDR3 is TGCGCCAGCAGCCTAGCGGGAGGCCGCGAGCAGTACTTC. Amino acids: CASSLAGGREQYF. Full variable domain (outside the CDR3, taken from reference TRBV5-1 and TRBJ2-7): KAGVTQTPRYLIKTRGQQVTLSCSPISGHRSVSWYQQTPGQGLQFLFEYFSETQRNKGNFPGRFSGRQFSNSRSEMNVSTLELGDSALYLCASSLAGGREQYFGPGTRLTVT.

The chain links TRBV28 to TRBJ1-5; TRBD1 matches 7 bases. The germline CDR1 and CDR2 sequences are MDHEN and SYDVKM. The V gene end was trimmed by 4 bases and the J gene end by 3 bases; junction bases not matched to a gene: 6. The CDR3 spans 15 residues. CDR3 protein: CASSSRQGFNQPQHF. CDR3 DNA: TGTGCCAGCAGTTCCAGACAGGGCTTCAATCAGCCCCAGCATTTT.

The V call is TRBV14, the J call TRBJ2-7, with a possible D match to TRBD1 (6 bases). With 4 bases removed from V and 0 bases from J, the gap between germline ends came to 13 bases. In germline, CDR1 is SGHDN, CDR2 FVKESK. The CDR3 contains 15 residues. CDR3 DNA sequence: TGTGCCAGCAGCCCCGGGACAAGGAGCTCCTACGAGCAGTACTTC. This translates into CASSPGTRSSYEQYF.

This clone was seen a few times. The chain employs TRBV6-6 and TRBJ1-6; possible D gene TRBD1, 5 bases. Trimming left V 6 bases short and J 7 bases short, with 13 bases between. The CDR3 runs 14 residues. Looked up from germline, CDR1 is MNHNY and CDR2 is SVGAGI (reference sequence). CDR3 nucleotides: TGTGCCAGCAGCACCGGGACGGCGAATTCACCCCTCCACTTT. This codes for CASSTGTANSPLHF.

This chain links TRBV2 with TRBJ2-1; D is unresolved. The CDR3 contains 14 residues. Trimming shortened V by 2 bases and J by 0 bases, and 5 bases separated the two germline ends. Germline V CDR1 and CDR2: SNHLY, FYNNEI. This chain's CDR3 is CASSETSSYNEQFF. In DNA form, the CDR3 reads TGTGCCAGCAGTGAAACCTCCTCCTACAATGAGCAGTTCTTC.

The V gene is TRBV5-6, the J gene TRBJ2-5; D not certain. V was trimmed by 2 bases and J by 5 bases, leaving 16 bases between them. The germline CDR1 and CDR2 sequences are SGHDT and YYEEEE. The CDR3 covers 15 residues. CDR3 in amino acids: CASSLSVVITETQYF. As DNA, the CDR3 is TGTGCCAGCAGCTTATCGGTTGTTATTACGGAGACCCAGTACTTC.

DNA of the CDR3: TGTGCTAGTGGCCCCCAGCGGGAGCCCTTCAACTCCACCTACGAGCAGTACTTC. Residues: CASGPQREPFNSTYEQYF. The chain carries TRBV12-5 and TRBJ2-7, with TRBD2 matching 8 bases. Trimming removed 6 bases from V and 2 bases from J; junction bases left unmatched: 18. The CDR3 totals 18 residues. Looked up from germline, CDR1 is LGHNT and CDR2 is FRNRAP. Based on the CDR3 plus reference TRBV12-5 and TRBJ2-7, the full variable domain is DARVTQTPRHKVTEMGQEVTMRCQPILGHNTVFWYRQTMMQGLELLAYFRNRAPLDDSGMPKDRFSAEMPDATLATLKIQPSEPRDSAVYFCASGPQREPFNSTYEQYFGPGTRLTVT.

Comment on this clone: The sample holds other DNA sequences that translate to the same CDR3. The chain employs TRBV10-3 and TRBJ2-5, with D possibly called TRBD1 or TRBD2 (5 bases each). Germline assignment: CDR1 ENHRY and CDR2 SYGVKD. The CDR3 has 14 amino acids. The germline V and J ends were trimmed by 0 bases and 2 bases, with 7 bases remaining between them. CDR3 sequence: CAISESRGQETQYF. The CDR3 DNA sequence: TGTGCCATCAGTGAGTCGAGGGGACAAGAGACCCAGTACTTC.